The rows below give T cell receptor beta chains drawn from one sample of a study of blood T cell repertoires in COVID-19. Produced via immunoSEQ multiplex PCR; TCRdb's table is partial and in-frame only. The repertoire holds 85,000 to 95,000 clones, around 90% seen once, with under 5.5% in the top ten. Sequencing input: peripheral blood. The receptors derive from a man aged 60-69 years with COVID-19, enrolled during active disease. Both conserved end residues are part of each CDR3. The D gene is left open where the match is weak. Clone size is not always given. Where it is, it says once, few, many or a class for expanded clones.

J: TRBJ2-3; size: NA; D: NA; V: TRBV9; CDR3: CASSFQGISTDTQYF; DNA: TGTGCCAGCAGCTTCCAGGGTATAAGCACAGATACGCAGTATTTT
J: TRBJ2-1; size: NA; D: TRBD2; V: TRBV9; CDR3: CASSEGLADNEQFF; DNA: TGTGCCAGCAGCGAGGGACTAGCGGACAATGAGCAGTTCTTC
J: TRBJ2-6; size: NA; D: TRBD2; V: TRBV19; CDR3: CASSRKVAGASGANVLTF; DNA: TGTGCCAGTAGTCGAAAGGTAGCGGGTGCCTCTGGGGCCAACGTCCTGACTTTC
J: TRBJ1-1; size: NA; D: NA; V: TRBV4-1; CDR3: CASSTRAQTNTEAFF; DNA: TGCGCCAGCAGCACCCGAGCACAGACCAACACTGAAGCTTTCTTT
J: TRBJ1-5; size: NA; D: NA; V: TRBV5-1; CDR3: CASSLGGDGSTQHF; DNA: TGCGCCAGCAGCTTGGGGGGGGACGGCAGTACCCAGCATTTT
J: TRBJ2-1; size: NA; D: TRBD2; V: TRBV9; CDR3: CASSVGVAGVGNEQFF; DNA: TGTGCCAGCAGCGTAGGGGTAGCGGGAGTAGGCAATGAGCAGTTCTTC
J: TRBJ1-4; size: once; D: NA; V: TRBV9; CDR3: CASSAHRTPNEKLFF; DNA: TGTGCCAGCAGCGCTCACAGGACCCCTAATGAAAAACTGTTTTTT
J: TRBJ2-1; size: NA; D: TRBD2; V: TRBV11-2; CDR3: CASSPPGTSDLDEQFF; DNA: TGTGCCAGCAGCCCACCGGGGACTAGCGACCTGGATGAGCAGTTCTTC
J: TRBJ2-2; size: NA; D: TRBD1; V: TRBV7-9; CDR3: CASTRTGVNTGELFF; DNA: TGTGCCAGCACCCGGACAGGCGTAAACACCGGGGAGCTGTTTTTT
J: TRBJ2-1; size: NA; D: NA; V: TRBV11-2; CDR3: CASSLMTGAGNEQFF; DNA: TGTGCCAGCAGCTTGATGACTGGGGCGGGGAATGAGCAGTTCTTC
J: TRBJ2-1; size: few; D: TRBD2; V: TRBV4-3; CDR3: CASSPTSGRNNEQFF; DNA: TGCGCCAGCAGCCCGACTAGCGGGAGGAACAATGAGCAGTTCTTC
J: TRBJ2-5; size: NA; D: NA; V: TRBV24-1; CDR3: CATSDYLSGGGETQYF; DNA: TGTGCCACCAGTGATTACCTCTCGGGGGGCGGCGAGACCCAGTACTTC
J: TRBJ2-7; size: NA; D: TRBD2; V: TRBV6-1; CDR3: CASSDGTSGSHEQYF; DNA: TGTGCCAGCAGTGACGGGACTAGCGGGAGTCACGAGCAGTACTTC
J: TRBJ2-3; size: NA; D: NA; V: TRBV9; CDR3: CASSVGHGTDTQYF; DNA: TGTGCCAGCAGCGTAGGGCACGGCACAGATACGCAGTATTTT
J: TRBJ2-1; size: NA; D: NA; V: TRBV5-1; CDR3: CASSPGTRYNEQFF; DNA: TGCGCCAGCAGCCCAGGGACTCGTTACAATGAGCAGTTCTTC
J: TRBJ1-4; size: once; D: NA; V: TRBV5-1; CDR3: CASRSSGDATNEKLFF; DNA: TGCGCCAGCAGGTCGTCAGGGGACGCAACTAATGAAAAACTGTTTTTT
J: TRBJ2-5; size: NA; D: NA; V: TRBV6-5; CDR3: CASSPPGGETQYF; DNA: TGTGCCAGCAGCCCGCCTGGAGGAGAGACCCAGTACTTC
J: TRBJ2-7; size: NA; D: TRBD1; V: TRBV19; CDR3: CASRDRGHEQYF; DNA: TGTGCCAGTAGGGACAGGGGCCACGAGCAGTACTTC
J: TRBJ1-2; size: NA; D: NA; V: TRBV4-3; CDR3: CASSQLLGGAGYTF; DNA: TGCGCCAGCAGCCAATTGCTGGGAGGAGCTGGCTACACCTTC
J: TRBJ1-1; size: once; D: NA; V: TRBV4-1; CDR3: CASSQEREYTEAFF; DNA: TGCGCCAGCAGCCAAGAGCGGGAGTACACTGAAGCTTTCTTT
J: TRBJ2-7; size: NA; D: NA; V: TRBV5-1; CDR3: CASSQGQIYEQYF; DNA: TGCGCCAGCAGCCAAGGACAGATCTACGAGCAGTACTTC
J: TRBJ2-7; size: NA; D: TRBD1; V: TRBV30; CDR3: CAWSLPGTGEGNEQYF; DNA: TGTGCCTGGAGTCTCCCCGGGACAGGGGAGGGAAACGAGCAGTACTTC
J: TRBJ1-1; size: NA; D: TRBD1; V: TRBV6-6; CDR3: CASSYSGGESHTEAFF; DNA: TGTGCCAGCAGTTACTCAGGGGGCGAAAGCCACACTGAAGCTTTCTTT
J: TRBJ1-1; size: NA; D: TRBD1; V: TRBV5-4; CDR3: CASSYRGRRGAFF; DNA: TGTGCCAGCAGCTACAGGGGGCGCAGAGGGGCTTTCTTT
J: TRBJ2-7; size: NA; D: TRBD1; V: TRBV11-3; CDR3: CASTHWDRGINEQYF; DNA: TGTGCCAGCACCCACTGGGACAGGGGTATAAACGAGCAGTACTTC
J: TRBJ1-2; size: NA; D: NA; V: TRBV10-3; CDR3: CAISESMEGGYTF; DNA: TGTGCCATCAGTGAGTCGATGGAGGGGGGCTACACCTTC
J: TRBJ1-1; size: NA; D: NA; V: TRBV6-1; CDR3: CASSEPGTEAFF; DNA: TGTGCCAGCAGTGAACCCGGGACAGAAGCTTTCTTT
J: TRBJ1-1; size: NA; D: NA; V: TRBV7-6; CDR3: CASSLVSGVRDTEAFF; DNA: TGTGCCAGCAGCTTAGTTAGCGGGGTGAGGGACACTGAAGCTTTCTTT
J: TRBJ1-6; size: NA; D: NA; V: TRBV4-3; CDR3: CASSQQQEPLTPLHF; DNA: TGCGCCAGCAGCCAACAACAGGAGCCGTTGACGCCCCTCCACTTT
J: TRBJ1-4; size: NA; D: NA; V: TRBV6-6; CDR3: CASSYPRGEKLFF; DNA: TGTGCCAGCAGTTACCCCCGGGGTGAAAAACTGTTTTTT
J: TRBJ2-3; size: NA; D: TRBD2; V: TRBV10-2; CDR3: CASHPGGVITDTQYF; DNA: TGCGCCTCCCACCCCGGGGGGGTGATTACAGATACGCAGTATTTT
J: TRBJ1-2; size: NA; D: NA; V: TRBV6-5; CDR3: CASREEDGSNYGYTF; DNA: TGTGCCAGCAGAGAGGAGGACGGCTCTAACTATGGCTACACCTTC
J: TRBJ1-1; size: NA; D: TRBD1; V: TRBV19; CDR3: CASSKGTGGTEAFF; DNA: TGTGCCAGTAGTAAGGGGACAGGGGGCACTGAAGCTTTCTTT
J: TRBJ2-7; size: few; D: NA; V: TRBV27; CDR3: CASSFGGEQYF; DNA: TGTGCCAGCAGTTTCGGAGGGGAGCAGTACTTC
J: TRBJ2-3; size: NA; D: NA; V: TRBV21-1; CDR3: CASSKGGGVGSQDTDTQYF; DNA: TGTGCCAGCAGCAAAGGAGGAGGGGTCGGGAGCCAAGACACAGATACGCAGTATTTT